This T cell receptor (beta chain) was recorded in a study of OX40 agonist ivuxolimab in advanced cancers. Produced via immunoSEQ multiplex PCR; TCRdb's table is partial and in-frame only. The sample records 25,000 to 35,000 clones, roughly 74% being singletons. The CDR3 has 14 amino acids. V was clipped by 0 bases and J by 5 bases, with 7 bases between them. CDR1 SGHDN and CDR2 FVKESK come from the germline V gene. Comment on this clone: What it binds is not known.

Whole-study findings and limits: Some nonresponders additionally presented with little normalized T-cell clonal expansion. Researchers did not determine the expanded peripheral T cells' antigen specificity.

The starting material was CD4+ or CD8+ T cells sorted from blood, obtained in a trial of the OX40 agonist ivuxolimab. This chain uses TRBV14 with TRBJ2-2; D gene ambiguous. This receptor was identified in an adult with an advanced solid tumor such as melanoma, head and neck, liver or kidney cancer. The CDR3, as DNA: TGTGCCAGCAGCCAAGAAGCAGTGACCGGGGAGCTGTTTTTT. The encoded protein is CASSQEAVTGELFF.